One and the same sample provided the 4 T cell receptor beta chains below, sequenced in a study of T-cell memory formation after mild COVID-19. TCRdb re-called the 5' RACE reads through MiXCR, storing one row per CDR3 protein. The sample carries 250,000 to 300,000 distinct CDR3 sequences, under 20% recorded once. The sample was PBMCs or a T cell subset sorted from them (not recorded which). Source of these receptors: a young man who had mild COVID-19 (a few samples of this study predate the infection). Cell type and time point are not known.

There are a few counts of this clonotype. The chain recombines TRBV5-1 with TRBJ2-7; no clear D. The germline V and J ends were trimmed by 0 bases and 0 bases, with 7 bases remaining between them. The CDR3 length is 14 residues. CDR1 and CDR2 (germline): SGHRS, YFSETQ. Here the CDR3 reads CASSLDLLSYEQYV. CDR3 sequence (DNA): TGCGCCAGCAGCTTGGACTTACTCTCCTACGAGCAGTACGTC.

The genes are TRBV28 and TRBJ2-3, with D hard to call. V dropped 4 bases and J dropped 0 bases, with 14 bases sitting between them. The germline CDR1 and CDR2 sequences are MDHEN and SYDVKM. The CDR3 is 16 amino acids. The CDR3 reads CASSSAIRSSTDTQYF. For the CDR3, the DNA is TGTGCCAGCAGTTCCGCGATTCGCTCTAGCACAGATACGCAGTATTTT.

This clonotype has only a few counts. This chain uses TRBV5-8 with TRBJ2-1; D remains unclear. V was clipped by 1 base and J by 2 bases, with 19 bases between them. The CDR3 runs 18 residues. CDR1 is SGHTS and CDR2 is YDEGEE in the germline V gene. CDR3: CASSLTGATSNPYNEQFF. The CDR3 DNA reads TGTGCCAGCAGCTTGACGGGTGCGACAAGTAATCCCTACAATGAGCAGTTCTTC.

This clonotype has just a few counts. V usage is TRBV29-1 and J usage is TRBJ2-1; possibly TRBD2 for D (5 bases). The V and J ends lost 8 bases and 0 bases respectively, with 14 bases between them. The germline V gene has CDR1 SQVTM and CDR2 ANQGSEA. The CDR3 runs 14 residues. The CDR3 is CSTSGKSSYNEQFF. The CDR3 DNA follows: TGCAGCACCTCCGGGAAGAGCTCCTACAATGAGCAGTTCTTC.